This TCR beta chain comes out of a study of response to subunit inactivated influenza vaccine. The CDR3 has 13 amino acids. V shed 6 bases and J shed 4 bases, with 10 bases lying between them. CDR1 and CDR2 from the germline V gene are MNHNS and SASEGT. TCRdb reanalysed the RT-PCR reads using MiXCR and keeps one entry per CDR3 protein. The data show about 520,000 distinct CDR3 sequences, roughly 27% seen once. This clonotype was recorded at least ten times. The TCR originated in a man in his fifties or sixties who received an inactivated influenza vaccine. The sequencing here drew on CD4+ T cells sorted from PBMCs, taken about 5 days after vaccination. V is TRBV6-1 and J is TRBJ2-1; a possible D gene is TRBD1 (6 bases). The CDR3 DNA reads as TGTGCCAGCAGGAAACAGGGATACAATGAGCAGTTCTTC. Amino acids: CASRKQGYNEQFF.